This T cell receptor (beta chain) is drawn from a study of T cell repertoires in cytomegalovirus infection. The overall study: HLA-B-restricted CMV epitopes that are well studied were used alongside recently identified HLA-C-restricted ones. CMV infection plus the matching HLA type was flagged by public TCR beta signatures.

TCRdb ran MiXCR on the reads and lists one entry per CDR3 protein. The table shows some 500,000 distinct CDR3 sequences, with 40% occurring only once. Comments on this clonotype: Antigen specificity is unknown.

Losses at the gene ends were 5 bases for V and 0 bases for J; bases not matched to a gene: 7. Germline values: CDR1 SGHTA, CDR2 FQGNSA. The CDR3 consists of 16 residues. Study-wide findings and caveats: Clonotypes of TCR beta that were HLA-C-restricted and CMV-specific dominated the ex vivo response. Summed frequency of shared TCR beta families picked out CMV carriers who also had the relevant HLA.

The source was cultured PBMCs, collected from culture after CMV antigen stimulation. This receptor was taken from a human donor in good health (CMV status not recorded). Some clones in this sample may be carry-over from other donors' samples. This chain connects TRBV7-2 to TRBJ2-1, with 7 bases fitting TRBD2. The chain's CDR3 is CASSGYRDYSYNEQFF. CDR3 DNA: TGTGCCAGCAGCGGATACCGGGACTACTCCTACAATGAGCAGTTCTTC.